These T cell receptor beta chains were read from a single sample in a study of siplizumab effects on memory and regulatory T cells. The repertoire was sequenced with immunoSEQ multiplex PCR; TCRdb's copy has only in-frame clones and lacks some. The profile shows more than 50,000 clones, 85% to 95% of them singletons. The sequencing sample was made of CD8+ T cells sorted from blood. These receptors were obtained from a human donor in good health. Both conserved end residues are part of each CDR3. Fields, in order: clone size, D gene, V gene, J gene, CDR3 DNA, CDR3 protein. D genes are given only for firm matches. Clone sizes are given selectively: once, few, many, or a class where the clone is expanded.

clone_size: .; d_call: .; v_call: TRBV6-1; j_call: TRBJ1-5; cdr3_nt: TGTGCCAGCGGTAGGGGTCCTTATAGCAATCAGCCCCAGCATTTT; cdr3_aa: CASGRGPYSNQPQHF
clone_size: .; d_call: .; v_call: TRBV28; j_call: TRBJ1-5; cdr3_nt: TGTGCCAGCAGGTGGAGTGGTCAGCCCCAGCATTTT; cdr3_aa: CASRWSGQPQHF
clone_size: .; d_call: TRBD1; v_call: TRBV11-3; j_call: TRBJ1-5; cdr3_nt: TGTGCCAGCAGCCCCGGGACAGGGGATAGCAATCAGCCCCAGCATTTT; cdr3_aa: CASSPGTGDSNQPQHF
clone_size: .; d_call: .; v_call: TRBV4-1; j_call: TRBJ2-3; cdr3_nt: TGCGCCAGCGGACAAGGAATCGGCACAGATACGCAGTATTTT; cdr3_aa: CASGQGIGTDTQYF
clone_size: .; d_call: .; v_call: TRBV5-6; j_call: TRBJ2-5; cdr3_nt: TGTGCCAGCAGCTTGGACTGGGATGAGACCCAGTACTTC; cdr3_aa: CASSLDWDETQYF
clone_size: .; d_call: .; v_call: TRBV27; j_call: TRBJ2-1; cdr3_nt: TGTGCCAGCCAGCCGGGACATACCTACAATGAGCAGTTCTTC; cdr3_aa: CASQPGHTYNEQFF
clone_size: .; d_call: .; v_call: TRBV5-5; j_call: TRBJ2-1; cdr3_nt: TGTGCCAGCAGCCAAGAGACGGGGGACGTCTACAATGAGCAGTTCTTC; cdr3_aa: CASSQETGDVYNEQFF
clone_size: .; d_call: TRBD1; v_call: TRBV27; j_call: TRBJ1-1; cdr3_nt: TGTGCCGTCCACAGACAGGGGGCCACTGAAGCTTTCTTT; cdr3_aa: CAVHRQGATEAFF
clone_size: .; d_call: TRBD2; v_call: TRBV30; j_call: TRBJ2-5; cdr3_nt: TGTGCCTGGAGTTCGGGAGGGAAGGGAGAGACCCAGTACTTC; cdr3_aa: CAWSSGGKGETQYF
clone_size: .; d_call: .; v_call: TRBV2; j_call: TRBJ1-2; cdr3_nt: TGTGCCAGCGGGGAGGAGGGGAACTATGGCTACACCTTC; cdr3_aa: CASGEEGNYGYTF
clone_size: .; d_call: .; v_call: TRBV14; j_call: TRBJ1-1; cdr3_nt: TGTGCCAGCAGCCAAGCTCGGGGCTTTACTGAAGCTTTCTTT; cdr3_aa: CASSQARGFTEAFF
clone_size: once; d_call: .; v_call: TRBV7-9; j_call: TRBJ1-2; cdr3_nt: TGTGCCAGCGACCAGGGGACTAACTATGGCTACACCTTC; cdr3_aa: CASDQGTNYGYTF
clone_size: .; d_call: .; v_call: TRBV6-1; j_call: TRBJ2-7; cdr3_nt: TGTGCCAGCAGCGTTACAGTGTACGAGCAGTACTTC; cdr3_aa: CASSVTVYEQYF
clone_size: .; d_call: .; v_call: TRBV11-2; j_call: TRBJ2-5; cdr3_nt: TGTGCCAGCAGCTTCCGACAGCTCCAAGAGACCCAGTACTTC; cdr3_aa: CASSFRQLQETQYF
clone_size: .; d_call: TRBD1; v_call: TRBV5-1; j_call: TRBJ2-7; cdr3_nt: TGCGCCAGCAGCTTGCGGGGACAGAGCCACGAGCAGTACTTC; cdr3_aa: CASSLRGQSHEQYF
clone_size: .; d_call: .; v_call: TRBV27; j_call: TRBJ2-1; cdr3_nt: TGTGCCAGCAGTTTAGGGCTAGCGTACAATGAGCAGTTCTTC; cdr3_aa: CASSLGLAYNEQFF
clone_size: .; d_call: .; v_call: TRBV7-9; j_call: TRBJ2-5; cdr3_nt: TGTGCCAGCAGCTTGGTCGGAGGACGGGGAATCTTCCAAGAGACCCAGTACTTC; cdr3_aa: CASSLVGGRGIFQETQYF
clone_size: .; d_call: .; v_call: TRBV5-5; j_call: TRBJ1-1; cdr3_nt: TGTGCCAGCAGCTTGGAGGGGAACACTGAAGCTTTCTTT; cdr3_aa: CASSLEGNTEAFF
clone_size: .; d_call: .; v_call: TRBV4-2; j_call: TRBJ2-1; cdr3_nt: TGTGCCAGCAGCCAAGAAAGTGGAAGCTCCTACAATGAGCAGTTCTTC; cdr3_aa: CASSQESGSSYNEQFF
clone_size: once; d_call: .; v_call: TRBV27; j_call: TRBJ2-1; cdr3_nt: TGTGCCAGCAGCCTCCCGGGGCAGCCTGGGAATGAGCAGTTCTTC; cdr3_aa: CASSLPGQPGNEQFF
clone_size: .; d_call: .; v_call: TRBV15; j_call: TRBJ2-7; cdr3_nt: TGTGCCACCAGTCCAGGAGTTCCCTACGAGCAGTACTTC; cdr3_aa: CATSPGVPYEQYF
clone_size: .; d_call: .; v_call: TRBV9; j_call: TRBJ2-7; cdr3_nt: TGTGCCAGCAGTCTCGCGGAGGGGTACGAGCAATACTTC; cdr3_aa: CASSLAEGYEQYF
clone_size: .; d_call: TRBD1; v_call: TRBV6-6; j_call: TRBJ2-7; cdr3_nt: TGTGCCAGCAGTAACAGGGGGCACGAGCAGTACTTC; cdr3_aa: CASSNRGHEQYF
clone_size: .; d_call: .; v_call: TRBV9; j_call: TRBJ2-7; cdr3_nt: TGTGCCAGCAGCGCAGGGAACGAGCAGTACTTC; cdr3_aa: CASSAGNEQYF
clone_size: .; d_call: .; v_call: TRBV7-9; j_call: TRBJ2-5; cdr3_nt: TGTGCCAGCAGCTTATCTGCAGCACAAGAGACCCAGTACTTC; cdr3_aa: CASSLSAAQETQYF
clone_size: .; d_call: .; v_call: TRBV30; j_call: TRBJ2-1; cdr3_nt: TGTGCCTGGAGTGTGGGGGCTGAGCAGTTCTTC; cdr3_aa: CAWSVGAEQFF
clone_size: once; d_call: TRBD1; v_call: TRBV2; j_call: TRBJ2-5; cdr3_nt: TGTGCCAGCCTAACAGGGGTGGAGACCCAGTACTTC; cdr3_aa: CASLTGVETQYF
clone_size: .; d_call: .; v_call: TRBV28; j_call: TRBJ1-5; cdr3_nt: TGTGCCAGCAGTTTGACAGGCCTAGCCGGAAATCAGCCCCAGCATTTT; cdr3_aa: CASSLTGLAGNQPQHF
clone_size: .; d_call: .; v_call: TRBV15; j_call: TRBJ2-6; cdr3_nt: TGTGCCACCAGCAGAGACAGTCTGATGGGTCCTTACTCTGGGGCCAACGTCCTGACTTTC; cdr3_aa: CATSRDSLMGPYSGANVLTF
clone_size: .; d_call: .; v_call: TRBV6-5; j_call: TRBJ1-1; cdr3_nt: TGTGCCAGCAGACGACCCCCCCTGACGGAAGCTTTCTTT; cdr3_aa: CASRRPPLTEAFF
clone_size: .; d_call: .; v_call: TRBV4-1; j_call: TRBJ1-1; cdr3_nt: TGCGCCAGCAGCCAAGATCCCAGGGTGGACACTGAAGCTTTCTTT; cdr3_aa: CASSQDPRVDTEAFF
clone_size: .; d_call: .; v_call: TRBV11-2; j_call: TRBJ2-1; cdr3_nt: TGTGCCAGCAGCTCCCCCGCCCGCAGGGATGAGCAGTTCTTC; cdr3_aa: CASSSPARRDEQFF
clone_size: .; d_call: .; v_call: TRBV19; j_call: TRBJ2-1; cdr3_nt: TGTGCCAGTAACGAGTTGCCGGGACATGAGCAGTTCTTC; cdr3_aa: CASNELPGHEQFF
clone_size: .; d_call: TRBD1; v_call: TRBV6-1; j_call: TRBJ2-7; cdr3_nt: TGTGCCAGCAGACAGGGGCTAGGGGAGCAGTACTTC; cdr3_aa: CASRQGLGEQYF
clone_size: once; d_call: .; v_call: TRBV28; j_call: TRBJ2-1; cdr3_nt: TGTGCCACCAGGGAGACCGGGGCCTCCTACAATGAGCAGTTCTTC; cdr3_aa: CATRETGASYNEQFF
clone_size: once; d_call: TRBD2; v_call: TRBV7-2; j_call: TRBJ2-7; cdr3_nt: TGTGCCAGCAGCTCCCTCGGGACTAGCGGGAGCGAGCAGTACTTC; cdr3_aa: CASSSLGTSGSEQYF
clone_size: .; d_call: TRBD2; v_call: TRBV10-3; j_call: TRBJ2-4; cdr3_nt: TGTGCCATCAGTGCGCTGGGCGGGGGAGCCAAAAACATTCAGTACTTC; cdr3_aa: CAISALGGGAKNIQYF
clone_size: .; d_call: .; v_call: TRBV30; j_call: TRBJ1-2; cdr3_nt: TGTGCCTGGCTGGCAAGCCCTAATGGCTACACCTTC; cdr3_aa: CAWLASPNGYTF
clone_size: .; d_call: .; v_call: TRBV29-1; j_call: TRBJ1-3; cdr3_nt: TGCAGCGTTGAGGTTGGGGACGGAAAACACATCGGAAACACCATATATTTT; cdr3_aa: CSVEVGDGKHIGNTIYF
clone_size: .; d_call: .; v_call: TRBV25-1; j_call: TRBJ2-1; cdr3_nt: TGTGCCAGCAGTGCTCGAGGCCCAGCCAATGAGCAGTTCTTC; cdr3_aa: CASSARGPANEQFF
clone_size: .; d_call: TRBD1; v_call: TRBV30; j_call: TRBJ2-7; cdr3_nt: TGTGCCTGGAGCCGGACAGGGAATGACGAGCAGTACTTC; cdr3_aa: CAWSRTGNDEQYF
clone_size: .; d_call: .; v_call: TRBV11-3; j_call: TRBJ2-1; cdr3_nt: TGTGCCAGCAGCTTTAAGTACAATGAGCAGTTCTTC; cdr3_aa: CASSFKYNEQFF
clone_size: .; d_call: .; v_call: TRBV7-3; j_call: TRBJ2-3; cdr3_nt: TGTGCCAGCAGCCCCTGGCGCAGTGGGGCAGATACGCAGTATTTT; cdr3_aa: CASSPWRSGADTQYF
clone_size: .; d_call: TRBD2; v_call: TRBV27; j_call: TRBJ2-2; cdr3_nt: TGTGCCAGCAGAATGGGACTAGCGGAAAACACCGGGGAGCTGTTTTTT; cdr3_aa: CASRMGLAENTGELFF
clone_size: .; d_call: TRBD2; v_call: TRBV9; j_call: TRBJ2-3; cdr3_nt: TGTGCCAGCACCGCCACTAGCGGCACAGATACGCAGTATTTT; cdr3_aa: CASTATSGTDTQYF
clone_size: .; d_call: .; v_call: TRBV12-5; j_call: TRBJ1-2; cdr3_nt: TGTGCTAGTGGTTTGGGACCCAACTATGGCTACACCTTC; cdr3_aa: CASGLGPNYGYTF
clone_size: .; d_call: .; v_call: TRBV6-5; j_call: TRBJ2-3; cdr3_nt: TGTGCCAGCAGCCAACTGACGAGACCCACAGATACGCAGTATTTT; cdr3_aa: CASSQLTRPTDTQYF
clone_size: .; d_call: TRBD2; v_call: TRBV7-3; j_call: TRBJ2-1; cdr3_nt: TGTGCCAGCAGCGCACTAGCGGGGTATTACAATGAGCAGTTCTTC; cdr3_aa: CASSALAGYYNEQFF
clone_size: .; d_call: TRBD1; v_call: TRBV27; j_call: TRBJ1-1; cdr3_nt: TGTGCCAGCAGCCTAGGACAGGGTCACACTGAAGCTTTCTTT; cdr3_aa: CASSLGQGHTEAFF
clone_size: .; d_call: .; v_call: TRBV10-3; j_call: TRBJ2-7; cdr3_nt: TGTGCCATCAGTGAGTCGATGGGGGGCGGACTCTACGAGCAGTACTTC; cdr3_aa: CAISESMGGGLYEQYF
clone_size: .; d_call: .; v_call: TRBV30; j_call: TRBJ1-2; cdr3_nt: TGTGCCTGGAGTGTCAGGGTTTCCTATGGCTACACCTTC; cdr3_aa: CAWSVRVSYGYTF
clone_size: .; d_call: .; v_call: TRBV14; j_call: TRBJ1-1; cdr3_nt: TGTGCCAGCAGCCAAGGGTTCGGCGCCACTGAAGCTTTCTTT; cdr3_aa: CASSQGFGATEAFF
clone_size: .; d_call: .; v_call: TRBV28; j_call: TRBJ1-1; cdr3_nt: TGTGCCAGCAGTTCCCTTCAAACCGGGCGGGGAGAAGCTTTCTTT; cdr3_aa: CASSSLQTGRGEAFF
clone_size: .; d_call: .; v_call: TRBV11-3; j_call: TRBJ1-1; cdr3_nt: TGTGCCAGCAGCTCACCCACCTTGGGGGCCATGAACACTGAAGCTTTCTTT; cdr3_aa: CASSSPTLGAMNTEAFF
clone_size: .; d_call: .; v_call: TRBV5-1; j_call: TRBJ2-7; cdr3_nt: TGCGCCAGCAGCTTCACCGGGACATCCACCTACGAGCAGTACTTC; cdr3_aa: CASSFTGTSTYEQYF
clone_size: .; d_call: TRBD1; v_call: TRBV7-3; j_call: TRBJ2-1; cdr3_nt: TGTGCCAGCAGCTTGGGACAGGGGGCCGCCTACAATGAGCAGTTCTTC; cdr3_aa: CASSLGQGAAYNEQFF
clone_size: .; d_call: TRBD1; v_call: TRBV7-9; j_call: TRBJ2-7; cdr3_nt: TGTGCCAGCAGCTGGGGGACAGGGGGGTCCTACGAGCAGTACTTC; cdr3_aa: CASSWGTGGSYEQYF
clone_size: .; d_call: .; v_call: TRBV28; j_call: TRBJ1-6; cdr3_nt: TGTGCCAGCAGTTTATTGGGCAGGGGAAAGGGGTCACCCCTCCACTTT; cdr3_aa: CASSLLGRGKGSPLHF